The entry that follows covers one T cell receptor (beta chain) sequence. The sample is drawn from a study of shared clonotypes between healthy human individuals. TCRdb's copy holds only in-frame clones and misses some; the assay was immunoSEQ multiplex PCR. The table has about 1.1 million clones, roughly 74% seen once; the top ten hold around 0.61%. There are 14 residues in the CDR3. The germline V gene has CDR1 SGHNT and CDR2 YYREEE (reference sequence). V lost 3 bases and J lost 5, with 14 bases in between. The chain joins TRBV5-4 to TRBJ1-1; a possible D gene is TRBD1 (6 bases). The source of this sequence is a man between 18 and 35 years old in good health. Some clones in this sample may be carry-over from other donors' samples. The sequenced sample was memory CD4+ T cells from PBMCs. Indicated subset: CD45RA-negative fraction. In nucleotides, the CDR3 is TGTGCCAGCAGCTCCCCACAGGGTCGGACTGAAGCTTTCTTT. The encoded protein is CASSSPQGRTEAFF. Full variable domain (rest looked up from reference TRBV5-4 and TRBJ1-1): ETGVTQSPTHLIKTRGQQVTLRCSSQSGHNTVSWYQQALGQGPQFIFQYYREEENGRGNFPPRFSGLQFPNYSSELNVNALELDDSALYLCASSSPQGRTEAFFGQGTRLTVV.